This paragraph reports one T cell receptor (beta chain). The antigen remains unidentified. The immunoSEQ assay was v3. Sequencing depth was some 2 million read pairs for survey level, roughly 4.5-6.5 million for deep. Some clones are missing from TCRdb's copy, which holds only in-frame ones; the method was immunoSEQ multiplex PCR. The sample lists 40,000 to 55,000 clones; 65% to 80% were seen once. Time point here: pre-treatment sample, taken before nivolumab and TIL therapy. Enrollment ran from October 2017 to early 2020. The data are from a study of TIL therapy for anti-PD-1-resistant metastatic lung cancer. At the level of the study: Most patients had lung adenocarcinoma. Study-level results: Treatment-naive, never-smoker and oncogene-addicted patients were overrepresented in this highly selected cohort.

The CDR3 sequence is 12 residues long. The V gene lost 1 base and the J gene lost 3 bases, with 1 base spanning the gap. Germline V gene data show CDR1 as LGHNA and CDR2 as YNFKEQ. The TCR comes from a woman aged 30 to 85 with non-small cell lung cancer. The specimen was blood, collected at baseline. The V and J genes are TRBV4-2 and TRBJ2-1; D is unclear. CDR3: CASSQVYNEQFF. DNA of the CDR3: TGTGCCAGCAGCCAAGTCTACAATGAGCAGTTCTTC.